This T cell receptor beta chain was identified during a study of blood T cell repertoires in COVID-19. Study background: Samples came from the United States, Italy and Spain, spanning acute and convalescent COVID-19. In each case, the material was cDNA or gDNA derived from T cells, B-cell-depleted T cells, or PBMCs.

Germline CDR1 is MRHNA and CDR2 is SNTAGT. This CDR3 spans 14 amino acids. The V gene lost 5 bases and the J gene lost 5 bases, with 12 bases spanning the gap. Original processing notes: Reference gene primer amplification gave estimated nucleated cell counts. The repertoire was sequenced with immunoSEQ multiplex PCR; TCRdb's copy has only in-frame clones and lacks some. V, J and clone size are those of that table, while D and trimming were read from the DNA. The sample holds over 200,000 clones, 75% to 90% seen once. The rearrangement links TRBV6-4 to TRBJ2-2; TRBD2 is a possible D gene (5 bases). This sequence was found in a man in his sixties who had recovered from COVID-19. The sequencing input was peripheral blood. CDR3 nucleotides: TGTGCCAGCAGTCCATCCGGGGTAACCGGGGAGCTGTTTTTT. This codes for CASSPSGVTGELFF.